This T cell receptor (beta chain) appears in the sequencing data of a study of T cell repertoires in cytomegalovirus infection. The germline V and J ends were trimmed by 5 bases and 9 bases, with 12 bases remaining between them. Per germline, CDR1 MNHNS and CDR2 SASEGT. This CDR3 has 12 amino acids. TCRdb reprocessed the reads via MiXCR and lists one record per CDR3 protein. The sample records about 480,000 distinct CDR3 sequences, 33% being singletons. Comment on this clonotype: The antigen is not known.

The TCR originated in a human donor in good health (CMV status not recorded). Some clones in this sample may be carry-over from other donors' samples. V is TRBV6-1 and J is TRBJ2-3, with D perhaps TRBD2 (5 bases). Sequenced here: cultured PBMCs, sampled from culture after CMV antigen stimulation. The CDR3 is CASSSTRGTQYF. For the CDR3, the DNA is TGTGCCAGCAGTTCTACGAGAGGGACGCAGTATTTT.